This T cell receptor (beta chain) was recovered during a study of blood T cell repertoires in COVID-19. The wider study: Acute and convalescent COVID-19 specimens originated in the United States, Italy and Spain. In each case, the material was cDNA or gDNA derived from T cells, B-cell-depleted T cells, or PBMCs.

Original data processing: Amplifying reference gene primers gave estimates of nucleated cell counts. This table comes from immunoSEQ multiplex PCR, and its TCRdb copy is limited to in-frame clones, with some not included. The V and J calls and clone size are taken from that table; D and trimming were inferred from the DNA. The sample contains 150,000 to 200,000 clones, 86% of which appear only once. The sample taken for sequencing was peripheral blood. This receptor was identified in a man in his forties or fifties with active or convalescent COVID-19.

CDR3 amino acids: CASSLTGFSYGYTF. CDR3 in DNA: TGTGCCAGCAGTCTGACAGGGTTCTCCTATGGCTACACCTTC. The gene calls are TRBV27 and TRBJ1-2, with TRBD1 matching over 7 bases. The CDR3 is 14 amino acids. V dropped 5 bases and J dropped 4; count of bases not matched to a gene: 7. Looked up from germline, CDR1 is MNHEY and CDR2 is SMNVEV (reference sequence).